This T cell receptor beta chain was recovered during a study of blood T cell repertoires in COVID-19. Study at large: The United States, Italy and Spain supplied acute and convalescent COVID-19 samples. Sources were T cells, B-cell-depleted T cells, or PBMCs; the material itself was cDNA or gDNA.

The CDR3 totals 13 residues. In germline, CDR1 is SNHLY, CDR2 FYNNEI. V was cut by 6 bases and J by 6 bases, with 12 bases left in between. In the authors' methods: Amplification of reference gene primers provided the estimated nucleated cell counts. Only in-frame clones appear in the TCRdb table, and some are missing; sequencing was by immunoSEQ multiplex PCR. Clone size and the V and J calls come from that table; the DNA yielded D and trimming. The sample consists of 25,000 to 35,000 clones, 78% of them appearing once. Material for sequencing was peripheral blood. This clonotype originated in an elderly man with acute or convalescent COVID-19. This chain uses TRBV2 with TRBJ2-1; a weak D match, TRBD2 (6 bases). The CDR3 nucleotides read TGTGCCAGCAGCCCCGGGGAGGTCAATGAGCAGTTCTTC. Its translation: CASSPGEVNEQFF.